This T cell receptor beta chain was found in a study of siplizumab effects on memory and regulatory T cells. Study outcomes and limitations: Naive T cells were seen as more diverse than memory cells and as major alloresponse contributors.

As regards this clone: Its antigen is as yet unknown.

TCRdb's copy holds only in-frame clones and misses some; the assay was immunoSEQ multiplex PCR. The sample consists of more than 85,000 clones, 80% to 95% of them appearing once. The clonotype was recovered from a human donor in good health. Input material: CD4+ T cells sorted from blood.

The CDR3 is CASSQRFGQNYGYTF. CDR3 nucleotides: TGCGCCAGCAGCCAAAGATTCGGACAGAACTATGGCTACACCTTC. The V gene is TRBV5-1, the J gene TRBJ1-2; D is perhaps TRBD1 (6 bases). Trimming pared 4 bases from V and 2 bases from J, leaving 15 bases between. CDR1 is SGHRS and CDR2 is YFSETQ in the germline V gene. The CDR3 has 15 residues.